The source of this TCR beta chain is a study of human T cells and chemical hapten exposure. About the study: Patch tests delivered 0.01% DPC to the upper back and were evaluated at 6 days.

Time point meaning: patch test 3, about 24 weeks after DPC sensitization. Treatment described: therapeutic diphenylcyclopropenone sensitization with weekly scalp DPC. Alopecia patients deemed DPC-suitable, aged 18 to 70, excluding pregnancy. About this clonotype itself: Its specificity is not known.

Study results and caveats: More PT1 expanded TCRs went with higher patch test scores. Expanded TCRs grouped into significantly more large CDR3 similarity clusters than controls produced.

Via MiXCR, TCRdb re-called the RACE reads, giving one row per CDR3 protein. This table holds about 82,000 distinct CDR3 sequences, 13% found once. The specimen was whole blood, collected in connection with sensitization to the hapten diphenylcyclopropenone (DPC). The sequence was collected from a woman between 50 and 59 years old with alopecia areata. Some clones in this sample may be carry-over from other donors' samples.

CDR3 sequence reads: CASSGGSSSYNEQFF. The CDR3 bases are TGTGCCAGCAGTGGCGGGTCCAGCTCCTACAATGAGCAGTTCTTC. The chain recombines TRBV2 with TRBJ2-1; weak D call: TRBD2 (5 bases). This CDR3 is built from 15 residues. Per the germline V gene, CDR1 is SNHLY and CDR2 is FYNNEI. V was shortened by 4 bases and J by 0 bases, with 10 bases between the two germline ends.